Following are 32 T cell receptor beta chains from one sample sequenced in a study of blood T cells in healthy people across ages (dated by TCRdb to the mid-2010s). The library was prepared using 5' RACE. Sequenced using an Illumina HiSeq 2500. The second PCR ran for about 7 to 11 cycles and used a J-beta primer mix along with a sample-barcoded 5' primer. TCRdb reanalyzed the raw reads on its own, using fastp at Q25 for trimming and MiXCR for clone calling, and kept in-frame beta chains. Rows matching on CDR3 protein sequence are summarized as one entry with the most common DNA and genes. The sample table shows about 570,000 distinct CDR3 sequences, and approximately 26% are seen once. The biggest ten clones account for 3% to 4% of the sample. This same sample was also part of a study on T cells of mothers and their children.

The specimen sequenced was blood. The receptors were gathered from a boy aged 2 to 9 in good health.

This chain uses TRBV20-1 with TRBJ2-5; 9 bases align to TRBD1. CDR3 size: 12 residues. The junction had 2 bases not matched to a gene; V was cut back by 6 bases and J by 3 bases. The germline V gene encodes CDR1 DFQATT and CDR2 SNEGSKA (reference sequence). The CDR3 reads CSARTGEETQYF. In DNA, the CDR3 is TGCAGTGCCCGGACAGGGGAAGAGACCCAGTACTTC.

Concerning this clonotype: Given a much more abundant clone one base away, this may be a read error. This chain's CDR3 is CASSQGEAGGVTGELFF. CDR3 sequence (DNA): TGTGCCAGCAGCCAAGGAGAGGCGGGGGGTGTCACCGGGGAGCTGTTTTTT. The V call is TRBV4-2, the J call TRBJ2-2; 8 bases align to TRBD2. Trimming at V came to 1 base and at J to 4 bases, leaving 8 bases not matched to a gene. The germline gives CDR1 LGHNA, CDR2 YNFKEQ. The CDR3 contains 17 residues.

This chain links TRBV19 with TRBJ1-4, with D unclear. The CDR3 runs to 15 residues. The germline gives CDR1 LNHDA, CDR2 SQIVND (reference sequence). Trimming took 3 bases from V and 4 from J, leaving 12 bases between them. The CDR3 nucleotides are TGTGCCAGTAGTATTGAGGGCAGGAGTAATGAAAAACTGTTTTTT. This encodes CASSIEGRSNEKLFF.

This clonotype was detected a few times. Compared with germline, one end of the junction differs, possibly owing to a read error. The rearrangement links TRBV25-1 to TRBJ2-5; 10 bases align to TRBD2. The J call is in doubt because the DNA end fits TRBJ2-7 better. The germline CDR1 and CDR2 sequences are MGHDK and SYGVNS. The CDR3 runs to 15 residues. The CDR3 is CAGSELLAGESEQYF. As DNA, the CDR3 is TGTGCCGGCAGTGAATTGCTAGCGGGAGAGAGCGAGCAGTACTTC.

The chain couples TRBV27 to TRBJ2-3; 12 positions agree with TRBD2. The CDR3 covers 19 residues. The V gene end was trimmed by 5 bases and the J gene end by 0 bases; junction bases not matched to a gene: 12. CDR1 MNHEY and CDR2 SMNVEV come from the germline V gene (reference sequence). Written as DNA, the CDR3 is TGTGCCAGCAGTCAACTAGCGGGGGGACTGAGAACTAGCACAGATACGCAGTATTTT. As protein: CASSQLAGGLRTSTDTQYF.

The V and J genes are TRBV20-1 and TRBJ2-5, with 7 bases lining up with TRBD2. Germline V lookup: CDR1 DFQATT, CDR2 SNEGSKA (reference sequence). This CDR3 has 15 residues. V was pared by 4 bases and J by 4 bases, with 12 bases of the junction left unmatched. CDR3 amino acids: CSATGLGLAVETQYF. The CDR3 DNA reads as TGCAGTGCTACAGGGTTGGGTCTAGCGGTAGAGACCCAGTACTTC.

This clonotype showed up just a few times. Compared with germline, one end of the junction differs, possibly owing to a read error. The V call is TRBV7-9, the J call TRBJ2-2, with D perhaps matching TRBD2 (6 bases). This CDR3 is 14 amino acids long. Germline CDR1 is SEHNR and CDR2 is FQNEAQ (reference sequence). CDR3 sequence: CASSPGGNTRELFF. The CDR3 DNA reads TGTGCCAGCAGCCCAGGAGGGAACACCAGGGAGCTGTTTTTT.

J is TRBJ2-1 and V is TRBV12-3 or TRBV12-4, with 7 bases that match TRBD2. The ends lost 1 base at V and 3 bases at J; junction bases unmatched: 3. The CDR3 is 15 amino acids. The CDR3 nucleotides are TGTGCCAGCAGTTTAGGGGCGGGGGACTACAATGAGCAGTTCTTC. Protein sequence: CASSLGAGDYNEQFF.

This clonotype was found a few times. This chain joins TRBV5-5 and TRBJ2-5, with no clear D. This CDR3 is built from 12 residues. Trimming took off 5 bases at V and 14 bases at J, with 19 bases between the two ends. Germline assignment: CDR1 SGHKS and CDR2 YYEKEE (reference sequence). CDR3 loop: CASRTPGVPLYF. In nucleotides, the CDR3 is TGTGCCAGCAGGACTCCTGGGGTCCCTCTATACTTC.

The V and J genes are TRBV14 and TRBJ2-1; 8 bases match TRBD2. The CDR3 runs 14 residues. CDR1 SGHDN and CDR2 FVKESK come from the germline V gene. V lost 6 bases, J lost 5 bases, and 6 bases stayed unmatched. CDR3 sequence reads: CASRPLGGDNEQFF. In DNA form, the CDR3 reads TGTGCCAGCAGACCCCTCGGGGGGGACAATGAGCAGTTCTTC.

In DNA, the CDR3 is TGTGCCAGCAGTTTAGGTAGCGGGAGTCCCCACGAGCAGTACTTC. It is translated as CASSLGSGSPHEQYF. The chain uses TRBV12-3 or TRBV12-4 and TRBJ2-5; 9 bases fit TRBD2. The J call is doubtful: the DNA matches TRBJ2-7 better. This CDR3 region has 15 residues.

This chain joins TRBV29-1 and TRBJ1-1, with a tentative D call TRBD1 (6 bases). V lost 6 bases to trimming and J lost 5 bases, with 16 bases between them. This CDR3 spans 13 amino acids. The germline V gene has CDR1 SQVTM and CDR2 ANQGSEA. CDR3: CSVRFHRETEAFF. The DNA for the CDR3 is TGCAGCGTCCGATTCCACAGGGAGACTGAAGCTTTCTTT.

This clonotype was seen more than once but under ten times. Germline and junction disagree at one end, which may indicate a read error. V and J are TRBV29-1 and TRBJ2-7; 7 bases are shared with TRBD1. This CDR3 region has 13 residues. Looked up from germline, CDR1 is SQVTM and CDR2 is ANQGSEA. The CDR3 sequence is CNVWTGASYEQYF. CDR3 DNA sequence: TGCAACGTTTGGACAGGCGCCTCCTACGAGCAGTACTTC.

This clonotype was counted only a few times. The chain carries TRBV12-3 or TRBV12-4 and TRBJ2-1, with D perhaps matching TRBD1 (5 bases). The J call may be wrong; the DNA end is better matched by TRBJ2-5. There are 11 residues in the CDR3. The CDR3 protein is CASLRGETQYF. In DNA form, the CDR3 reads TGTGCCAGTCTAAGGGGAGAGACCCAGTACTTC.

This clonotype came up a few times. The chain is built from TRBV30 and TRBJ1-1; no definite D call. CDR3 length: 14 residues. Germline V lookup: CDR1 GTSNPN, CDR2 SVGIG (reference sequence). V lost 3 bases to trimming and J lost 4 bases, with 15 bases between them. CDR3 sequence reads: CAWSGGSSGTEAFF. As DNA, the CDR3 is TGTGCCTGGAGCGGCGGGAGTTCGGGCACTGAAGCTTTCTTT. Full variable domain (missing parts from reference TRBV30 and TRBJ1-1): SQTIHQWPATLVQPVGSPLSLECTVEGTSNPNLYWYRQAAGRGLQLLFYSVGIGQISSEVPQNLSASRPQDRQFILSSKKLLLSDSGFYLCAWSGGSSGTEAFFGQGTRLTVV.

Comment on this clonotype: The germline gene is not matched at one end of the junction; a read error may be the cause. V is TRBV5-5 and J is TRBJ1-2; 7 bases match TRBD1. The CDR3 sequence is 16 residues long. Germline CDR1 is SGHKS and CDR2 is YYEKEE (reference sequence). The CDR3 DNA reads as TGTGTCAGCAGCTTACTGACAGGGTTTGGGGCCTATGGCTACACCTTC. Translated: CVSSLLTGFGAYGYTF.

This sequence joins TRBV3-1 and TRBJ1-1, with no clear D. Germline V gene sequence: CDR1 LGHDT, CDR2 YNNKEL (reference sequence). V lost 4 bases, J lost 7 bases, and 13 bases lay in between. The CDR3 has 13 amino acids. The CDR3 loop reads CASSPRPGSEAFF. CDR3 DNA: TGTGCCAGCAGCCCCCGGCCGGGTAGTGAAGCTTTCTTT.

This chain uses TRBV9 with TRBJ2-5; weak D call: TRBD2 (7 bases). Germline V gene lookup returns CDR1 SGDLS and CDR2 YYNGEE. V was trimmed by 2 bases and J by 4 bases, leaving 15 bases between them. The CDR3 covers 15 residues. The CDR3 DNA reads as TGTGCCAGCAGCGTTGAGGGGGGGTTATTAGAGACCCAGTACTTC. Translating it yields CASSVEGGLLETQYF.

The CDR3 region is CASRPVAGYEQYF. In DNA form, the CDR3 reads TGTGCCAGCAGACCCGTAGCGGGCTACGAGCAGTACTTC. The J gene is TRBJ2-7, the V gene TRBV7-2; 7 bases fit TRBD2. The CDR3 is 13 residues long. CDR1 SGHTA and CDR2 FQGNSA come from the germline V gene. The junction had 5 bases not matched to a gene; V was cut back by 6 bases and J by 3 bases.

The CDR3 sequence: CASSISNQPQHF. The CDR3 DNA reads TGTGCCAGTAGTATATCCAATCAGCCCCAGCATTTT. This chain links TRBV19 with TRBJ1-5, with no clear D. V lost 2 bases, J lost 3 bases, and 2 bases lay in between. Germline V lookup: CDR1 LNHDA, CDR2 SQIVND (reference sequence). This CDR3 contains 12 residues. The full variable domain, its missing parts supplied by reference TRBV19 and TRBJ1-5, is DGGITQSPKYLFRKEGQNVTLSCEQNLNHDAMYWYRQDPGQGLRLIYYSQIVNDFQKGDIAEGYSVSREKKESFPLTVTSAQKNPTAFYLCASSISNQPQHFGDGTRLSIL.

The chain recombines TRBV12-3 or TRBV12-4 with TRBJ1-2; D is unclear. V lost 6 bases and J lost 5, with 16 bases in between. This CDR3 is built from 14 residues. The CDR3: CASRRGRGVYGYTF. DNA of the CDR3: TGTGCCAGCAGGAGAGGACGGGGAGTATATGGCTACACCTTC.

This clonotype has only a few counts. The chain carries TRBV29-1 and TRBJ2-7; no definite D call. With 4 bases removed from V and 1 base from J, the gap between germline ends came to 11 bases. Germline V gene lookup returns CDR1 SQVTM and CDR2 ANQGSEA. The CDR3 is made up of 13 amino acids. The CDR3 protein is CSVVFTGSYEQYF. DNA of the CDR3: TGCAGCGTTGTGTTCACCGGATCCTACGAGCAGTACTTC.

The chain employs TRBV11-3 and TRBJ2-5; D may be TRBD1 or TRBD2 (5 bases each). The DNA end is a closer match to TRBJ2-1, so the J assignment may be wrong. This CDR3 region has 15 residues. The V gene's germline CDR1 is SGHNT and CDR2 YENEEA. CDR3 DNA sequence: TGTGCCAGCAGCGGCCGGGACCGTGCTAACAATGAGCAGTTCTTC. Its translation is CASSGRDRANNEQFF.

V is TRBV12-3 or TRBV12-4 and J is TRBJ2-7; D is unclear. With the DNA end fitting TRBJ2-5 better, the J assignment may be wrong. The CDR3 is 15 amino acids. CDR3: CASSFAAETQETQYF. For the CDR3, the DNA is TGTGCCAGCAGTTTTGCGGCAGAGACACAAGAGACCCAGTACTTC.

Remarks on this clonotype: Mismatch with germline at one junction end may stem from a read error. The chain uses TRBV7-9 and TRBJ2-1; the D is unclear. The CDR3 is 11 residues long. The germline CDR1 and CDR2 sequences are SEHNR and FQNEAQ (reference sequence). The CDR3 nucleotides are TGTGCCAGCAGCCCCCCCAATGAGCAGTTCTTT. Translating it yields CASSPPNEQFF.

This clonotype was recorded a few times. The chain couples TRBV7-2 to TRBJ1-6; 7 bases line up with TRBD1. Germline V gene lookup returns CDR1 SGHTA and CDR2 FQGNSA. V shed 1 base and J 10 bases; nucleotides not matched to a gene: 1. This CDR3 comprises 13 residues. The chain's CDR3 is CASSLGTGSPLHF. DNA of the CDR3: TGTGCCAGCAGCTTAGGGACAGGCTCACCCCTCCACTTT. The full variable domain, in which reference TRBV7-2 and TRBJ1-6 provide the parts outside the CDR3, is GAGVSQSPSNKVTEKGKDVELRCDPISGHTALYWYRQSLGQGLEFLIYFQGNSAPDKSGLPSDRFSAERTGGSVSTLTIQRTQQEDSAVYLCASSLGTGSPLHFGNGTRLTVT.

This clonotype was counted between two and nine times. The chain employs TRBV6-5 and TRBJ2-7; D perhaps matches TRBD2 (6 bases). The germline V gene encodes CDR1 MNHEY and CDR2 SVGAGI. The CDR3 sequence is 11 residues long. V was cut by 0 bases and J by 12 bases, with 9 bases left in between. CDR3 nucleotides: TGTGCCAGCAGTTACTCCGGGAGATTGTACTTC. It yields the protein CASSYSGRLYF.

V gene TRBV7-2 combines with J gene TRBJ2-5, with a tentative D call TRBD2 (5 bases). The DNA end is a closer match to TRBJ2-7, so the J assignment may be wrong. Per germline, CDR1 SGHTA and CDR2 FQGNSA. The CDR3 loop spans 13 amino acids. Here the CDR3 reads CASRSGNSYEQYF. The DNA for the CDR3 is TGTGCCAGCAGATCCGGGAATTCCTACGAGCAGTACTTC.

The gene calls are TRBV15 and TRBJ2-3; 9 bases map to TRBD2. The CDR3 is made up of 15 amino acids. Per the germline V gene, CDR1 is LNHNV and CDR2 is YYDKDF (reference sequence). Germline trimming cut 0 bases from V and 4 bases from J; bases unmatched to any gene: 2. DNA for the CDR3: TGTGCCACCAGCAGAGAGGCGGGAGGGCCAGATACGCAGTATTTT. It is translated as CATSREAGGPDTQYF.

The rearrangement links TRBV5-1 to TRBJ2-5; 9 bases fit TRBD1. The tail of the sequence fits TRBJ2-1 better, so the J call may be wrong. Germline V gene data show CDR1 as SGHRS and CDR2 as YFSETQ. The CDR3 contains 17 residues. The CDR3, as DNA: TGCGCCAGCAGCTTGGTGGGGGACAGGGTCCTTTACAATGAGCAGTTCTTC. This encodes CASSLVGDRVLYNEQFF.

This sequence joins TRBV12-3 or TRBV12-4 and TRBJ1-2, with a tentative D call TRBD1 (5 bases). Trimming took off 6 bases at V and 8 bases at J, with 13 bases between the two ends. The CDR3 covers 12 residues. In DNA, the CDR3 is TGTGCCAGCAGCTACTCCGGGGGAGGCTACACCTTC. Protein sequence: CASSYSGGGYTF.

The CDR3 DNA sequence: TGTGCCAGCAGTTACTCCCCCCACGAGCAGTACTTC. Translated: CASSYSPHEQYF. The chain links TRBV6-5 to TRBJ2-5; D is unclear. Near its end, the DNA agrees better with TRBJ2-7, so the J call may be wrong. Germline-derived CDR1 and CDR2 are MNHEY and SVGAGI. The CDR3 spans 12 residues.